A single T cell receptor beta chain is shown here with its context. Its antigen is not yet known. No per-base quality is available; no much larger clone lies one base away. The data originate from a study of T cell changes during pregnancy in multiple sclerosis (dated by TCRdb to the late 2010s). Background on the whole study: In women with multiple sclerosis, the researchers looked at how the T cell repertoire shifted as pregnancy progressed.

The library was built by means of the immunoSEQ multiplex PCR assay. What TCRdb holds here is the immuneACCESS table cut down to in-frame rearrangements. Part of the clones is not present; checked against another copy, under half of the missing clones reflect an unresolved V gene, and the others are unexplained. The sample table shows about 46,000 clones, and 80% to 95% are seen once. The ten top clones hold around 0.37% of the sample. V and J are truncated by 6 bases and 0 bases respectively, leaving an intervening sequence of 11 bases. For CDR1 and CDR2, the germline V gene (reference sequence) lists SEHNR and FQNEAQ. The CDR3 holds 14 amino acids from the cysteine to the phenylalanine. Only the CDR3 DNA stays, 42 bases, in frame from base 1.

The sequenced sample was CD4+ T cells from peripheral blood mononuclear cells, obtained after pregnancy. The sequence links TRBV7-9 to TRBJ1-1; TRBD1 is perhaps the D gene, given 6 matching bases. This sequence was found in a female donor with multiple sclerosis, enrolled in a pregnancy study. The base sequence is TGTGCCAGCAGTACGAGGGGGATGAACACTGAAGCTTTCTTT. It encodes CASSTRGMNTEAFF.